A selection of T cell receptor beta chains follows, all from one sample in a study of blood T cells in healthy people across ages. In TCRdb, the 5' RACE reads were re-called with MiXCR into one record per CDR3 protein. The data show 700,000 to 900,000 distinct CDR3 sequences, under 30% seen once. These data also formed part of another study, on T cells of mothers and their children.

Sequenced input: blood. The source is a boy younger than 18 in good health. Both conserved end residues are part of each CDR3.

length	V	J	CDR3
15	TRBV2	.	CASSGGRRGVYEQYF
14	TRBV5-1	TRBJ1-2	CASSTTGTNDGYTF
14	TRBV15	TRBJ2-5	CATSRDRNQETQYF
19	TRBV11-2	TRBJ2-5	CASSLDLRLAGLGKETQYF
14	TRBV7-3	TRBJ2-1	CASRGATGMNEQFF
17	TRBV11-2	TRBJ2-2	CASSLNSRWGFTGELFF
11	TRBV5-1	TRBJ2-1	CASSPGAGQFF
15	TRBV5-1	TRBJ2-2	CASSLISENTGELFF
14	TRBV12-3/TRBV12-4	TRBJ2-7	CASTLSGTDYEQYF
16	TRBV10-3	TRBJ2-2	CAISAGGRANTGELFF
20	TRBV20-1	TRBJ1-4	CSAREPGDRVRKADEEKLFF
14	TRBV20-1	TRBJ2-1	CSALRDPRNNEQFF
16	TRBV20-1	.	CSASDETSGGAYEQYF
12	TRBV10-2	TRBJ1-4	CASSAQFEKLFF
14	TRBV5-1	TRBJ2-7	CASSFGLAGYEQYF
20	TRBV6-5	TRBJ2-5	CASSYTNPTRDLAGWETQYF
17	TRBV4-1	TRBJ1-2	CASSQDLRGQGDYGYTF
13	TRBV12-3/TRBV12-4	TRBJ1-2	CASSLGGLGGYTF
13	TRBV20-1	TRBJ1-2	CSARGAGGFGYTF
16	TRBV13	TRBJ2-3	CASSLERTSGSSTQYF
14	TRBV20-1	TRBJ2-3	CSASLAASADTQYF
18	TRBV7-9	TRBJ2-7	CASSLAASGGPLSYEQYF
12	TRBV29-1	TRBJ1-1	CSVEVQGAEAFF
13	TRBV7-9	TRBJ1-2	CASSLTGPERYTF
17	TRBV9	TRBJ2-3	CASSVGASGGAWDTQYF
16	TRBV12-3/TRBV12-4	TRBJ2-3	CASSLRVGTGTDTQYF
14	TRBV15	TRBJ1-1	CATSPRGQNTEAFF
12	TRBV20-1	TRBJ2-5	CSAPWLAETQYF